This is a list of T cell receptor beta chains from one sample in a study of T-cell memory formation after mild COVID-19. MiXCR, applied by TCRdb to the 5' RACE reads, yields one record per CDR3 protein. Of around 110,000 distinct CDR3 sequences in the sample, approximately 15% were seen once. What was sequenced was PBMCs or a T cell subset sorted from them (not recorded which). Receptors were obtained from an adult woman who had mild COVID-19 (a few samples of this study predate the infection). Cell type and time point are not known. The CDR3 runs from the conserved cysteine through the conserved F or W. A D gene is named only where the DNA matches it firmly. The size field is filled for only some rows; it gives once, few, many or a size class.

cdr3_aa	cdr3_nt	clone_size	cdr3_length	v_call	d_call	j_call
CSASRGRAGSDTQYF	TGCAGTGCTAGTAGGGGGAGGGCCGGTTCAGATACGCAGTATTTT	-	15	TRBV20-1	-	TRBJ2-3
CSARDIQGDTGELFF	TGCAGTGCTAGAGATATTCAGGGAGACACCGGGGAGCTGTTTTTT	-	15	TRBV20-1	-	TRBJ2-2
CASRDRGTQYF	TGTGCCAGTAGGGACAGGGGTACGCAGTATTTT	few	11	TRBV5-4	TRBD1	TRBJ2-3
CASSQDGGGLGTGELFF	TGCGCCAGCAGCCAAGATGGGGGGGGGCTGGGCACCGGGGAGCTGTTTTTT	once	17	TRBV4-1	-	TRBJ2-2
CASSLAGTGRSTGELFF	TGTGCCAGCAGCTTAGCCGGGACAGGGCGCAGCACCGGGGAGCTGTTTTTT	few	17	TRBV7-6	TRBD1	TRBJ2-2
CASSLEGRPNEQFF	TGTGCCAGCAGCTTAGAGGGACGGCCCAATGAGCAGTTCTTC	-	14	TRBV7-3	-	TRBJ2-1
CASSVVSLASGSTDTQYF	TGTGCCAGCAGCGTAGTCTCCCTGGCTAGCGGTAGCACAGATACGCAGTATTTT	-	18	TRBV9	TRBD2	TRBJ2-3
CSAREKWGYPNQPQHF	TGCAGTGCTAGAGAAAAGTGGGGCTACCCGAATCAGCCCCAGCATTTT	-	16	TRBV20-1	-	TRBJ1-5
CASSQGLAGAIYEQYF	TGTGCCAGCAGCCAGGGACTAGCGGGAGCAATTTACGAGCAGTACTTC	-	16	TRBV7-9	TRBD2	TRBJ2-7
CASSPGQGVVSNQPQHF	TGTGCCAGCAGTCCGGGACAGGGGGTTGTAAGCAATCAGCCCCAGCATTTT	few	17	TRBV2	TRBD1	TRBJ1-5
CASSPRIQGADTDTQYF	TGTGCCAGCAGCCCTAGAATTCAGGGGGCGGACACAGATACGCAGTATTTT	-	17	TRBV7-9	TRBD1	TRBJ2-3
CASSSGTGTAEQYF	TGTGCCAGCAGTTCTGGGACAGGGACGGCCGAGCAGTACTTC	-	14	TRBV6-2/TRBV6-3	TRBD1	TRBJ2-7
CASSQRVQSNTEAFF	TGCGCCAGCAGCCAACGAGTACAGTCGAACACTGAAGCTTTCTTT	few	15	TRBV4-3	-	TRBJ1-1
CAWSVVTGILNTEAFF	TGTGCCTGGAGTGTTGTGACAGGGATTTTGAACACTGAAGCTTTCTTT	-	16	TRBV30	TRBD1	TRBJ1-1
CATSVIPGGELFF	TGTGCCACCAGTGTTATCCCGGGCGGGGAGCTGTTTTTT	-	13	TRBV24-1	-	TRBJ2-2
CATAWGGQGSKETQYF	TGTGCCACCGCCTGGGGGGGCCAGGGGTCCAAAGAGACCCAGTACTTC	few	16	TRBV24-1	-	TRBJ2-5
CASSFSKPVSNQPQHF	TGCGCCAGCAGCTTTTCAAAACCAGTTAGCAATCAGCCCCAGCATTTT	-	16	TRBV5-1	-	TRBJ1-5
CASSYSPSDNEQFF	TGTGCCAGCAGTTACTCACCTAGTGACAATGAGCAGTTCTTC	many	14	TRBV6-5	-	TRBJ2-1
CASSQDMEETQYF	TGTGCCAGCAGCCAAGATATGGAAGAGACCCAGTACTTC	-	13	TRBV14	-	TRBJ2-5
CASSHGEGVGYGYTF	TGTGCCAGCAGCCACGGGGAGGGGGTCGGCTATGGCTACACCTTC	-	15	TRBV9	-	TRBJ1-2
CSARDSRVQETQYF	TGCAGCGCTCGGGACAGTAGGGTACAAGAGACCCAGTACTTC	few	14	TRBV29-1	TRBD1	TRBJ2-5
CASSGDSLNTQYF	TGTGCCAGCAGTGGGGACAGCCTTAATACGCAGTATTTT	many	13	TRBV6-4	TRBD1	TRBJ2-3
CASSSGQGNEKLFF	TGTGCCAGCAGCTCCGGACAGGGGAATGAAAAACTGTTTTTT	-	14	TRBV5-5	TRBD1	TRBJ1-4
CASSKGTGSNYGYTF	TGTGCCAGCAGCAAGGGGACAGGGTCTAACTATGGCTACACCTTC	-	15	TRBV13	TRBD1	TRBJ1-2
CASSVVQGGNNEQFF	TGTGCCAGCAGCGTAGTTCAGGGGGGAAACAATGAGCAGTTCTTC	-	15	TRBV12-3/TRBV12-4	-	TRBJ2-1
CASSTTGTSGRNEQFF	TGTGCCAGCAGTACAACCGGGACTAGCGGGAGAAATGAGCAGTTCTTC	-	16	TRBV7-9	TRBD2	TRBJ2-1
CASSLVNDPYEQYF	TGTGCCAGCAGCTTAGTTAACGACCCTTACGAGCAGTACTTC	many	14	TRBV7-9	-	TRBJ2-7
CASSTSGEAYEQYF	TGTGCCAGCAGTACGTCAGGGGAGGCCTACGAGCAGTACTTC	few	14	TRBV6-5	-	TRBJ2-7
CASSLSGTDTQYF	TGTGCCAGCAGTTTATCGGGCACAGATACGCAGTATTTT	many	13	TRBV4-3	-	TRBJ2-3
CASSSTHDRGRGEAFF	TGCGCCAGCAGCTCAACTCATGACAGGGGGCGAGGTGAAGCTTTCTTT	-	16	TRBV5-1	TRBD1	TRBJ1-1
CASSIDAGQGSEQFF	TGTGCCAGTAGTATAGATGCCGGACAGGGGTCCGAGCAGTTCTTC	few	15	TRBV19	TRBD1	TRBJ2-1
CASSSALNFIPAGYNEQFF	TGTGCCAGCAGCTCCGCCCTGAATTTTATCCCAGCCGGGTACAATGAGCAGTTCTTC	few	19	TRBV7-9	-	TRBJ2-1
CASSPWGGAWTEAFF	TGTGCCAGCAGCCCCTGGGGTGGTGCGTGGACTGAAGCTTTCTTT	-	15	TRBV9	-	TRBJ1-1
CASSYEPGYTF	TGTGCCAGCAGTTACGAGCCCGGCTACACCTTC	-	11	TRBV12-3/TRBV12-4	-	TRBJ1-2
CASSWAGGSYNEQFF	TGTGCCAGCAGTTGGGCAGGGGGGTCCTACAATGAGCAGTTCTTC	few	15	TRBV6-2/TRBV6-3	-	TRBJ2-1
CASSTETLTDTQYF	TGTGCCAGCAGTACCGAAACACTCACAGATACGCAGTATTTT	-	14	TRBV11-2	-	TRBJ2-3
CSARGLRDVNF	TGCAGTGCTAGAGGTCTCCGGGACGTTAACTTC	-	11	TRBV20-1	-	TRBJ2-7
CASSIPGTSGNEQFF	TGTGCCAGCAGCATACCCGGGACTAGCGGCAATGAGCAGTTCTTC	-	15	TRBV7-9	TRBD2	TRBJ2-1
CASSQDYFRVDGELFF	TGCGCCAGCAGCCAAGATTACTTCCGGGTTGACGGGGAGCTGTTTTTT	-	16	TRBV4-3	-	TRBJ2-2
CASSKMGVGGEQYF	TGCGCCAGCAGCAAGATGGGGGTGGGCGGAGAGCAGTACTTC	few	14	TRBV5-1	-	TRBJ2-7
CASSYGTGHSNQPQHF	TGTGCCAGCAGTTACGGTACAGGCCATAGCAATCAGCCCCAGCATTTT	-	16	TRBV6-2/TRBV6-3	-	TRBJ1-5